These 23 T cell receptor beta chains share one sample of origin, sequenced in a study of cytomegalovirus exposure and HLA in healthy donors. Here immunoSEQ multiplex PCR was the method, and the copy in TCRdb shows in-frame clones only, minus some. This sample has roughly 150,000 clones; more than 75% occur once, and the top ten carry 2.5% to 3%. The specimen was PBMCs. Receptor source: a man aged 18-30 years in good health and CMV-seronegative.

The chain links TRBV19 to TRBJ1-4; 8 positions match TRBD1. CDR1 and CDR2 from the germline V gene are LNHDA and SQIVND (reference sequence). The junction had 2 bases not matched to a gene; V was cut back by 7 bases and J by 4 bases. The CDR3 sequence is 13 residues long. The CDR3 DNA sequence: TGTGCCAGTATGACAGGGGATAATGAAAAACTGTTTTTT. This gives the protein CASMTGDNEKLFF.

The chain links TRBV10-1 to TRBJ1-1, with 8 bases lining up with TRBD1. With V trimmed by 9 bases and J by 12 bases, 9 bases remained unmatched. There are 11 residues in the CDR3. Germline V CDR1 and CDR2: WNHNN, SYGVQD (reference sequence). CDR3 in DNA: TGCGCCAGAGAGAAAGGGACAGGTTCTTTCTTT. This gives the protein CAREKGTGSFF.

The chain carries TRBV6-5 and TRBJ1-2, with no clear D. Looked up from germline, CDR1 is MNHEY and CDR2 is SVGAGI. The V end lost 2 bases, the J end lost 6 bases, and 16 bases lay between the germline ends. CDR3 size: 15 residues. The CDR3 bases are TGTGCCAGCAGTTACACGGGAGGCGCGTTGGATGGCTACACCTTC. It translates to CASSYTGGALDGYTF.

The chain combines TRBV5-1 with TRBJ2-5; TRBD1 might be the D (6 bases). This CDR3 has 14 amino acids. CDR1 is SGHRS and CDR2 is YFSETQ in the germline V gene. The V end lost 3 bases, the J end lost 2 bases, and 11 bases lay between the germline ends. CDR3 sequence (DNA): TGCGCCAGCAGCTCTGGACAGCCGCAAGAGACCCAGTACTTC. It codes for CASSSGQPQETQYF.

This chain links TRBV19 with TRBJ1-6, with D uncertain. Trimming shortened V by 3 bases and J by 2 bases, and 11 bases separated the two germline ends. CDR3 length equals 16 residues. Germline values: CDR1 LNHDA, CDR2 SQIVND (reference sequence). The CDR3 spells CASSMGRNAYNSPLHF. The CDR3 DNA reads TGTGCCAGTAGTATGGGGAGGAACGCCTATAATTCACCCCTCCACTTT.

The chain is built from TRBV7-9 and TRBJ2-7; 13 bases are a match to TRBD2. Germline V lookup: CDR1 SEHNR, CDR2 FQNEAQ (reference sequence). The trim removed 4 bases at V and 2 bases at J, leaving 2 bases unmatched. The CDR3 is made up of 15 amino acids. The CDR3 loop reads CASSSGTSGTYEQYF. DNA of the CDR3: TGTGCCAGCAGCTCAGGGACTAGCGGGACCTACGAGCAGTACTTC. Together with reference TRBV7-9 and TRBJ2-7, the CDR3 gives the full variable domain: DTGVSQNPRHKITKRGQNVTFRCDPISEHNRLYWYRQTLGQGPEFLTYFQNEAQLEKSRLLSDRFSAERPKGSFSTLEIQRTEQGDSAMYLCASSSGTSGTYEQYFGPGTRLTVT.

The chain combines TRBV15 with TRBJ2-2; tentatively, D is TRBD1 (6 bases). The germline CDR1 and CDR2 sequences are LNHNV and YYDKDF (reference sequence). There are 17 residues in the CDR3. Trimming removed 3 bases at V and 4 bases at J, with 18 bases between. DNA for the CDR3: TGTGCCACCAGCAGGGAACCGGGACACCATTCCACCGGGGAGCTGTTTTTT. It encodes CATSREPGHHSTGELFF. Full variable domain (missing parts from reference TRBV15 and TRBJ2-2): DAMVIQNPRYQVTQFGKPVTLSCSQTLNHNVMYWYQQKSSQAPKLLFHYYDKDFNNEADTPDNFQSRRPNTSFCFLDIRSPGLGDTAMYLCATSREPGHHSTGELFFGEGSRLTVL.

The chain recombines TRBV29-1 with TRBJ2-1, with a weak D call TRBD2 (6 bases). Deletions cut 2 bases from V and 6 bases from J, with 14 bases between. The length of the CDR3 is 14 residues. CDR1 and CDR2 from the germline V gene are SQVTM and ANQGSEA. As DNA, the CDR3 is TGCAGCGTTGAAAGGAGACTAGACGTCAATGAGCAGTTCTTC. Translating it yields CSVERRLDVNEQFF.

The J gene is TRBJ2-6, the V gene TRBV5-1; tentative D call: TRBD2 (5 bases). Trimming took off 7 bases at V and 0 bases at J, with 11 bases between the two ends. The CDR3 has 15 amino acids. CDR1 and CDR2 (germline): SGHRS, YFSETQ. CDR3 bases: TGCGCCAGCTCGACGGGGTACTCTGGGGCCAACGTCCTGACTTTC. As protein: CASSTGYSGANVLTF.

The CDR3 nucleotides are TGTGCCAGCAGCTTAGAATCCAGGGGCGAGCAGTTCTTC. This translates into CASSLESRGEQFF. The chain joins TRBV13 to TRBJ2-1, with D perhaps TRBD1 (6 bases). From germline, CDR1 is PRHDT and CDR2 FYEKMQ (reference sequence). Deletions cut 1 base from V and 10 bases from J, with 11 bases between. The CDR3 is 13 amino acids.

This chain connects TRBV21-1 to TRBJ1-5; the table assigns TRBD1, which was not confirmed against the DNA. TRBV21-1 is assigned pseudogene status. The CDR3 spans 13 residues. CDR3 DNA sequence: TGTGCCAGCGGACAGGGGATCAGTCAGCCCCAGCATTTT. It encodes CASGQGISQPQHF.

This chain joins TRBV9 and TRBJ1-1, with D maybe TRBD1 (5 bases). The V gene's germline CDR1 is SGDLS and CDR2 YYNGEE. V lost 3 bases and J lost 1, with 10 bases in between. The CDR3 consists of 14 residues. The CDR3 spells CASSAGHKNTEAFF. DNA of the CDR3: TGTGCCAGCAGCGCCGGACACAAGAACACTGAAGCTTTCTTT.

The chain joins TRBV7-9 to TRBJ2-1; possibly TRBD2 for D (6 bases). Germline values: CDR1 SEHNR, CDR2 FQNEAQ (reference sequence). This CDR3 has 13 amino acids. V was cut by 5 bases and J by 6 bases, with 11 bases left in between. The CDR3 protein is CASSRGTGNEQFF. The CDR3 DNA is TGTGCCAGCAGCCGGGGGACGGGCAATGAGCAGTTCTTC. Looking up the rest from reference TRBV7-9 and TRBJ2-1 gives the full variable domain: DTGVSQNPRHKITKRGQNVTFRCDPISEHNRLYWYRQTLGQGPEFLTYFQNEAQLEKSRLLSDRFSAERPKGSFSTLEIQRTEQGDSAMYLCASSRGTGNEQFFGPGTRLTVL.

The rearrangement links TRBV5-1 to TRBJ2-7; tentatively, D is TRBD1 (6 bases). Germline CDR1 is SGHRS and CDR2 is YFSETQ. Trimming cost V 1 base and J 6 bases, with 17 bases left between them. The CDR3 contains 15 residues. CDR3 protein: CASSLNPGHPGEQYF. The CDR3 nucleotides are TGCGCCAGCAGCTTGAACCCGGGACACCCCGGCGAGCAGTACTTC.

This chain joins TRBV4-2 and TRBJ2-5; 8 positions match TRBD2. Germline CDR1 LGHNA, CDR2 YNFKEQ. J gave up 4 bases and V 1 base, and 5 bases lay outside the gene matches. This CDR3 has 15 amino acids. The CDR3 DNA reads TGTGCCAGCAGCCAAGCCCCGGGGGGGCCAGAGACCCAGTACTTC. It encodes CASSQAPGGPETQYF.

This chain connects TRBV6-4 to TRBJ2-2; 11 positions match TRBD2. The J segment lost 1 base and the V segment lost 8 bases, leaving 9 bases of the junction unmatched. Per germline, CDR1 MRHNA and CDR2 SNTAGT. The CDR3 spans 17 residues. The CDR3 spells CASGGTSGAMNTGELFF. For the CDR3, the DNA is TGTGCCAGCGGTGGGACTAGCGGAGCCATGAACACCGGGGAGCTGTTTTTT.

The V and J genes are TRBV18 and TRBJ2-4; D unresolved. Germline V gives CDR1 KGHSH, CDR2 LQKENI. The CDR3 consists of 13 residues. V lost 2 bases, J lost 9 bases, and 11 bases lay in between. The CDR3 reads CASSPDRQSIQYF. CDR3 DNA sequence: TGTGCCAGCTCACCAGATCGACAAAGCATTCAGTACTTC.

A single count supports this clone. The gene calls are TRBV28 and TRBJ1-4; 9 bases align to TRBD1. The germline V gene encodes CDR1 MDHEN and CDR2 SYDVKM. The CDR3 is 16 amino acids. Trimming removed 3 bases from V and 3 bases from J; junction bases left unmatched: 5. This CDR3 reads CASSLQQGAPNEKLFF. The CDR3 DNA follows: TGTGCCAGCAGTTTGCAACAGGGGGCACCTAATGAAAAACTGTTTTTT.

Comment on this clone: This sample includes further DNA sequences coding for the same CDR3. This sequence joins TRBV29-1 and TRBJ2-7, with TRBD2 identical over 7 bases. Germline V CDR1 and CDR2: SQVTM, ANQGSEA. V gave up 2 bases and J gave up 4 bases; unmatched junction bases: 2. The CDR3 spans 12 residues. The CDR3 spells CSVELADYEQYF. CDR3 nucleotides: TGCAGCGTTGAACTAGCGGATTACGAGCAGTACTTC.

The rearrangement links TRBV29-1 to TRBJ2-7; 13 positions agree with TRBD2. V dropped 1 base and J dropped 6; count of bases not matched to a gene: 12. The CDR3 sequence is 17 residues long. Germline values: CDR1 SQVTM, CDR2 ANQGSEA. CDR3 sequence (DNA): TGCAGCGTTGAAGCTACCGGTGGACTAGCGGGAGTTTCCGAGCAGTACTTC. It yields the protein CSVEATGGLAGVSEQYF.

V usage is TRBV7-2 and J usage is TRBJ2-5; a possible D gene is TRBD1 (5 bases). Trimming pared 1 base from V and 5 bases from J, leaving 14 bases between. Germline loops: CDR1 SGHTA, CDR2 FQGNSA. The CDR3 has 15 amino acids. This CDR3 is CASSLGGQAGETQYF. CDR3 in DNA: TGTGCCAGCAGCTTAGGCGGCCAGGCAGGGGAGACCCAGTACTTC.

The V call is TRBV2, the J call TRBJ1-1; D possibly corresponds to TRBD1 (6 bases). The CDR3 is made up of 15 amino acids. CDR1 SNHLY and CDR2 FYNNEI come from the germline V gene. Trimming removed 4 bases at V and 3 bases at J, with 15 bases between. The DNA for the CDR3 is TGTGCCAGCAGTGTTGCAGGGGCGGAATACACTGAAGCTTTCTTT. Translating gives CASSVAGAEYTEAFF.

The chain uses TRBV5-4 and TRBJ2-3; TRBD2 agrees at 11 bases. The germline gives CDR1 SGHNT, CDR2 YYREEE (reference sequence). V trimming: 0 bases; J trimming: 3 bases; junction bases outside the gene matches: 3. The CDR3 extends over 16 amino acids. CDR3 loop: CASSLVGLADTDTQYF. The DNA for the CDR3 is TGTGCCAGCAGCTTGGTGGGACTAGCGGATACAGATACGCAGTATTTT.